This T cell receptor beta chain was obtained from a study of T-cell reconstitution after alpha-beta-depleted transplantation in children. The TCRbeta library incorporated unique molecular identifiers. In TCRdb, the PCR reads were re-called with MiXCR into one record per CDR3 protein. The table has over 550,000 distinct CDR3 sequences, roughly 10% seen once; the top ten hold less than 5%. The CDR3 loop spans 14 amino acids. Germline assignment: CDR1 MNHEY and CDR2 SVGEGT. The V segment lost 7 bases and the J segment 2 bases; nucleotides outside the gene matches: 7. This clonotype was recorded a few times.

Source: PBMCs from the stem cell graft donor, taken from the stem cell graft. The origin of this receptor is a human donor who donated a stem cell graft to a child with acute myeloid leukemia. The chain is built from TRBV6-2 or TRBV6-3 and TRBJ1-2, with 7 bases lining up with TRBD1. The CDR3 sequence is CASTPTGNNYGYTF. CDR3 sequence (DNA): TGTGCCAGCACTCCGACAGGGAACAACTATGGCTACACCTTC.